These T cell receptor beta chains were read from a single sample in a study of CD8+CD57+ T cells in acquired aplastic anemia. MiXCR, applied by TCRdb to the reads, yields one record per CDR3 protein. Altogether 150,000 or so distinct CDR3 sequences are present, around 47% being singletons, with the ten largest covering 3.2%. Sequenced: sorted CD4+, CD8+, or CD8+CD57+ T cells (not recorded which) from PBMCs. Receptor source: a human donor with aplastic anemia. Each CDR3 is given with its conserved first and last residue. A D gene is named only where the DNA matches it firmly. The size field is filled for only some rows; it gives once, few, many or a size class.

>TRBJ1-2|TRBV7-3|.|15|many
CASSLMTLQPYGYTF
TGTGCCAGCAGCTTAATGACCCTACAGCCCTATGGCTACACCTTC
>TRBJ1-5|TRBV24-1|TRBD1|15|large
CATSDSGQGSQPQHF
TGTGCCACCAGTGATTCTGGACAGGGAAGTCAGCCCCAGCATTTT
>TRBJ2-7|TRBV14|.|12|.
CASSQDWGGYDF
TGTGCCAGCAGCCAAGATTGGGGCGGGTACGACTTC
>TRBJ2-3|TRBV6-1|TRBD2|17|many
CASSRTSGGMDSDTQYF
TGTGCCAGCAGTCGGACTAGCGGGGGGATGGATTCAGATACGCAGTATTTT
>TRBJ1-2|TRBV6-5|.|14|few
CASSYSKDSGGYTF
TGTGCCAGCAGTTACTCGAAGGACTCGGGAGGCTACACCTTC
>TRBJ1-1|TRBV7-2|.|14|.
CASSLTVGDTEAFF
TGTGCCAGCAGCTTAACAGTAGGGGACACTGAAGCTTTCTTT
>TRBJ2-3|TRBV20-1|.|14|.
CSARASASTDTQYF
TGCAGTGCTAGAGCGTCGGCCAGCACAGATACGCAGTATTTT
>TRBJ2-3|TRBV4-2|TRBD2|17|.
CASAPGTSGRAGDTQYF
TGTGCCAGCGCCCCCGGGACTAGCGGGAGGGCCGGGGATACGCAGTATTTT
>TRBJ2-2|TRBV4-2|.|16|many
CASSPRTGQHTGELFF
TGTGCCAGCAGCCCAAGGACGGGCCAGCACACCGGGGAGCTGTTTTTT
>TRBJ1-6|TRBV20-1|.|15|many
CSAPLSVSYNSPLHF
TGCAGTGCTCCCCTAAGTGTCTCCTATAATTCACCCCTCCACTTT
>TRBJ2-3|TRBV27|.|13|many
CASTPGGTDTQYF
TGTGCCAGCACGCCCGGCGGGACAGATACGCAGTATTTT
>TRBJ2-7|TRBV12-3/TRBV12-4|TRBD1|13|.
CASSPTGGVEQYF
TGTGCCAGCAGCCCGACAGGGGGCGTGGAGCAGTACTTC
>TRBJ2-5|TRBV5-1|.|16|.
CASSLDRYASQETQYF
TGCGCCAGCAGCTTGGACAGGTACGCGAGCCAAGAGACCCAGTACTTC
>TRBJ2-2|TRBV9|.|16|.
CASSEWWTDNTGELFF
TGTGCCAGCAGCGAGTGGTGGACAGATAACACCGGGGAGCTGTTTTTT
>TRBJ1-2|TRBV11-2|.|17|many
CASSLVPLGGLEQGYTF
TGTGCCAGCAGCTTAGTCCCGCTGGGGGGGCTAGAACAAGGCTACACCTTC
>TRBJ1-2|TRBV29-1|.|13|.
CSAYRDADYGYTF
TGCAGCGCCTACCGGGACGCCGACTATGGCTACACCTTC
>TRBJ1-5|TRBV18|TRBD1|15|few
CASSPRGQDGQPQHF
TGTGCCAGCTCACCGCGAGGACAGGATGGGCAGCCCCAGCATTTT
>TRBJ1-2|TRBV7-9|.|14|.
CASSQDTANYGYTF
TGTGCCAGCAGCCAAGATACGGCGAACTATGGCTACACCTTC
>TRBJ2-5|TRBV19|.|14|.
CASSIVGGAQTQYF
TGTGCCAGTAGTATTGTAGGAGGGGCGCAGACCCAGTACTTC
>TRBJ2-5|TRBV19|TRBD1|14|.
CASSKVTGPETQYF
TGTGCCAGTAGTAAAGTGACAGGGCCAGAGACCCAGTACTTC
>TRBJ2-5|TRBV20-1|.|15|many
CSASPLQSTQETQYF
TGCAGTGCTAGCCCACTTCAATCAACACAAGAGACCCAGTACTTC
>TRBJ1-1|TRBV2|.|14|.
CASSEGAYGTEAFF
TGTGCCAGCAGTGAAGGCGCCTATGGTACTGAAGCTTTCTTT
>TRBJ1-4|TRBV9|.|16|once
CASSVGPGTRNEKLFF
TGTGCCAGCAGCGTAGGTCCCGGGACAAGGAATGAAAAACTGTTTTTT
>TRBJ2-1|TRBV20-1|.|13|few
CSARDTSDNEQFF
TGCAGTGCTAGAGATACCAGCGACAATGAGCAGTTCTTC
>TRBJ1-2|TRBV14|.|15|.
CASSREFPDNYGYTF
TGTGCCAGCAGCCGAGAGTTCCCTGATAACTATGGCTACACCTTC
>TRBJ2-7|TRBV19|TRBD1|14|once
CASSISTGGNEQYF
TGTGCCAGTAGTATTAGTACAGGGGGCAACGAGCAGTACTTC
>TRBJ2-7|TRBV4-3|.|15|many
CASSQVAQSSYEQYF
TGCGCCAGCAGCCAAGTAGCCCAGAGCTCCTACGAGCAGTACTTC
>TRBJ1-2|TRBV5-1|.|16|many
CASSLGGAAPHEGYTF
TGCGCCAGCAGCTTGGGCGGCGCAGCACCTCATGAGGGCTACACCTTC
>TRBJ2-7|TRBV10-3|.|16|once
CAISENSWDSFYEQYF
TGTGCCATCAGTGAGAACAGCTGGGATAGTTTCTACGAGCAGTACTTC
>TRBJ2-5|TRBV2|TRBD2|14|.
CASSGGGAGETQYF
TGTGCCAGCAGCGGGGGGGGCGCGGGGGAGACCCAGTACTTC
>TRBJ1-2|TRBV19|.|13|.
CASSQGRHYGYTF
TGTGCCAGTAGTCAGGGCAGGCACTATGGCTACACCTTC
>TRBJ2-7|TRBV6-4|TRBD1|13|few
CASSLQGGYEQYF
TGTGCCAGCAGTTTACAGGGGGGCTACGAGCAGTACTTC
>TRBJ1-4|TRBV15|.|17|.
CAASRGGAKWANEKLFF
TGTGCCGCCAGCAGAGGGGGGGCGAAATGGGCGAACGAAAAACTGTTTTTT
>TRBJ2-7|TRBV9|TRBD1|15|.
CASSVYGTVTGERYF
TGTGCCAGCAGCGTATACGGGACAGTGACCGGCGAGCGGTACTTC
>TRBJ2-6|TRBV2|.|13|.
CASTESRGNVLTF
TGTGCCAGCACAGAAAGTAGGGGCAACGTCCTGACTTTC
>TRBJ1-1|TRBV7-2|TRBD1|13|few
CASSRQGWTEAFF
TGTGCCAGCAGCCGACAGGGATGGACTGAAGCTTTCTTT
>TRBJ2-3|TRBV20-1|TRBD2|15|many
CSASGLAGATDTQYF
TGCAGTGCTAGCGGGCTAGCGGGAGCCACAGATACGCAGTATTTT
>TRBJ2-2|TRBV2|TRBD2|15|many
CASSGGRGDMGELFF
TGTGCCAGCAGTGGCGGGAGAGGGGATATGGGGGAGCTGTTTTTT
>TRBJ2-3|TRBV30|.|14|once
CAWTYGPSTDTQYF
TGTGCCTGGACATACGGGCCCAGCACAGATACGCAGTATTTT
>TRBJ1-6|TRBV28|.|14|many
CASIWGDGNSPLHF
TGTGCCAGCATCTGGGGCGATGGTAATTCACCCCTCCACTTT
>TRBJ2-7|TRBV19|TRBD1|14|.
CASSRTGGSYEQYF
TGTGCCAGTAGTAGAACAGGGGGATCCTACGAGCAGTACTTC